Listed here is a single T cell receptor (beta chain). Other nucleotide sequences in the sample specify the same CDR3. Germline assignment: CDR1 SGHRS and CDR2 YFSETQ. The CDR3 spans 15 residues. Trimming took 3 bases from V and 1 from J; bases not matched to a gene: 2. The data stem from a study of control samples from healthy donors and cancer patients. Generated by immunoSEQ multiplex PCR, the TCRdb table keeps only in-frame clones and is missing some. Of over 200,000 clones detected, about four fifths appear once; the ten largest clones hold 13%. The TCR originated in a woman aged 60 to 75 with lung cancer. The chain uses TRBV5-1 and TRBJ2-5; TRBD2 agrees at 11 bases. The specimen was PBMCs. CDR3 sequence: CASSSGLAGQETQYF. In DNA, the CDR3 is TGCGCCAGCAGCTCCGGACTAGCGGGCCAAGAGACCCAGTACTTC.